The rows below give T cell receptor beta chains drawn from one sample of a study of blood T cell repertoires in COVID-19. The assay was immunoSEQ multiplex PCR, and TCRdb's table has in-frame clones only and misses some. Of some 160,000 clones listed, roughly 80% are singletons. Sequences were obtained from peripheral blood. The source of these receptors is a woman older than 75 with COVID-19, enrolled during active disease. The CDR3 runs from the conserved cysteine through the conserved F or W. D genes are given only for firm matches. Rows give clone size only sometimes, using once, few, many, or a class for an expanded clone.

>TRBJ1-5|TRBV18|.|once
TGTGCCAGCTCACTCGACAGAAGCAATCAGCCCCAGCATTTT
CASSLDRSNQPQHF
>TRBJ2-7|TRBV5-4|TRBD2|.
TGTGCCAGCAGCTTGGGGGGACTAGCGGGAGGGTCCTCCTACGAGCAGTACTTC
CASSLGGLAGGSSYEQYF
>TRBJ2-7|TRBV5-1|TRBD1|.
TGCGCCAGCAGCCTGGGACAGGGGGAGCAGTACTTC
CASSLGQGEQYF
>TRBJ2-1|TRBV7-9|.|.
TGTGCCAGCAGCCAGGCGGACTCCCAGTTCTTC
CASSQADSQFF
>TRBJ1-4|TRBV7-9|TRBD1|once
TGTGCCAGCGCAGGGGGTTATGAAAAACTGTTTTTT
CASAGGYEKLFF
>TRBJ1-1|TRBV2|.|.
TGTGCCAGCAGGGACTATAGACAATTCCAACCAGAAGCTTTCTTT
CASRDYRQFQPEAFF
>TRBJ1-6|TRBV27|.|.
TGTGCCAGCAGTTTCTTCCAGGGGCCATCACCCCTCCACTTT
CASSFFQGPSPLHF
>TRBJ1-2|TRBV12-3/TRBV12-4|.|.
TGTGCCAGCGGAGGCCCTAACTATGGCTACACCTTC
CASGGPNYGYTF
>TRBJ2-1|TRBV9|TRBD2|once
TGTGCCAGCAGCGTAGCCTCCTCAGGGCCTAGCGGGAGTAATGAGCAGTTCTTC
CASSVASSGPSGSNEQFF
>TRBJ1-3|TRBV3-1/TRBV3-2|.|.
TGTGCCAGCAGCCCCCTTAGCTCTGGAAACACCATATATTTT
CASSPLSSGNTIYF
>TRBJ1-3|TRBV3-1/TRBV3-2|.|.
TGTGCCAGCAGCCAGACTTCAGGGGCGTCAGGAAACACCATATATTTT
CASSQTSGASGNTIYF
>TRBJ2-1|TRBV5-1|TRBD2|.
TGCGCCAGCAGCCCGGGGACGGGGGGGCAGTTCTTC
CASSPGTGGQFF
>TRBJ1-1|TRBV19|TRBD1|.
TGTGCCAGTAGTATCGACAGGGGAACTGAAGCTTTCTTT
CASSIDRGTEAFF
>TRBJ2-2|TRBV2|TRBD1|.
TGTGCCAGCAGTGTGGGACAGGGGAACACCGGGGAGCTGTTTTTT
CASSVGQGNTGELFF
>TRBJ1-2|TRBV6-5|.|few
TGTGCCAGCAGTTACTCGGCAGGGGAGAGCTATGGCTACACCTTC
CASSYSAGESYGYTF
>TRBJ1-1|TRBV6-5|.|.
TGTGCCAGCAGTTATCGGGTCTTGAACACTGAAGCTTTCTTT
CASSYRVLNTEAFF
>TRBJ1-5|TRBV18|.|.
TGTGCCAGCTCACCGGGTCGGGGTCAGCCCCAGCATTTT
CASSPGRGQPQHF
>TRBJ1-3|TRBV6-4|.|.
TGTGCAACCTCGGTTGGTCCTGGAAACACCATATATTTT
CATSVGPGNTIYF
>TRBJ1-1|TRBV5-1|.|few
TGCGCCAGCAGCCCTGGCGGGACGGCGAACACTGAAGCTTTCTTT
CASSPGGTANTEAFF
>TRBJ2-2|TRBV7-9|.|.
TGTGCCAGCAGCTTCACCCGCGGCGACGGGGAGCTGTTTTTT
CASSFTRGDGELFF
>TRBJ1-5|TRBV6-5|TRBD1|few
TGTGCCAGCAGCACTCAGGGGGCCCAGCCCCAGCATTTT
CASSTQGAQPQHF
>TRBJ1-6|TRBV27|.|.
TGTGCCAGCAGTTTAAACAGGCCAAGCTCCTATAATTCACCCCTCCACTTT
CASSLNRPSSYNSPLHF
>TRBJ2-5|TRBV3-1/TRBV3-2|.|.
TGTGCCAGCAGCCCAGGAAGGGGGGAGACCCAGTACTTC
CASSPGRGETQYF
>TRBJ2-1|TRBV3-1/TRBV3-2|.|few
TGTGCCAGCAGCCAAAGGGAGTCGGGGATTTCCCTCTTC
CASSQRESGISLF
>TRBJ2-1|TRBV7-3|TRBD2|few
TGTGCCAGCAGCTTAATAGCGGGAGCTAACGAGCAGTTCTTC
CASSLIAGANEQFF
>TRBJ1-2|TRBV7-9|TRBD1|.
TGTGCCAGCAGCTCATACCCCAGGGGGCCTAATGGCTACACCTTC
CASSSYPRGPNGYTF
>TRBJ2-2|TRBV2|.|.
TGTGCCAGCAGTGAAAGTCGGACTAACACCGGGGAGCTGTTTTTT
CASSESRTNTGELFF
>TRBJ2-7|TRBV5-1|TRBD2|.
TGCGCCAGCAGCTTGTTAGGACTAGCTTACGAGCAGTACTTC
CASSLLGLAYEQYF
>TRBJ1-5|TRBV2|TRBD1|.
TGTGCCAGCATGGAGGACAGGGAGTGGGGTCAGCCCCAGCATTTT
CASMEDREWGQPQHF
>TRBJ2-7|TRBV4-1|.|.
TGCGCCAGCAGCGTCCTCGCCGACGTAGCGATGACCTACGAGCAGTACTTC
CASSVLADVAMTYEQYF
>TRBJ2-5|TRBV3-1/TRBV3-2|.|.
TGTGCCAGCAGCCAGGACACAACCCGACAAGAGACCCAGTACTTC
CASSQDTTRQETQYF
>TRBJ2-2|TRBV28|.|.
TGTGCCAGCCGTCAGGATGACACCGGGGAGCTGTTTTTT
CASRQDDTGELFF
>TRBJ1-2|TRBV28|.|.
TGTGCCAGCAGTCCGGGTTATGGCTACACCTTC
CASSPGYGYTF
>TRBJ2-1|TRBV6-5|TRBD2|.
TGTGCCAGCAGGCCGGGACTACCAGCCTACAATGAGCAGTTCTTC
CASRPGLPAYNEQFF